This T cell receptor beta chain was identified in a study of cytomegalovirus exposure and HLA in healthy donors. Study-level points and caveats: While the bulk of TCR sequences proved rare, some public TCRs turned up in many donors. TCR beta chains numbering 164 were designated cytomegalovirus-associated.

Germline assignment: CDR1 SGHRS and CDR2 YFSETQ. The CDR3 runs 15 residues. Deletions cut 3 bases from V and 5 bases from J, with 15 bases between. Concerning this clone: Its target is not known.

The PCR employed 60 Vbeta primers together with 13 Jbeta primers. Clones were read by immunoSEQ multiplex PCR, and TCRdb kept only the in-frame ones, dropping some. The sample has some 140,000 clones; about 80% are singletons. The sequence derives from a man between 25 and 39 years old in good health and CMV-seropositive. The sample taken for sequencing was PBMCs. The chain links TRBV5-1 to TRBJ2-1; D may be TRBD1 (5 bases). CDR3: CASSSYMTEDNEQFF. CDR3 sequence (DNA): TGCGCCAGCAGCTCTTATATGACAGAAGACAATGAGCAGTTCTTC. The variable domain in full, with the rest retrieved from reference TRBV5-1 and TRBJ2-1, is KAGVTQTPRYLIKTRGQQVTLSCSPISGHRSVSWYQQTPGQGLQFLFEYFSETQRNKGNFPGRFSGRQFSNSRSEMNVSTLELGDSALYLCASSSYMTEDNEQFFGPGTRLTVL.